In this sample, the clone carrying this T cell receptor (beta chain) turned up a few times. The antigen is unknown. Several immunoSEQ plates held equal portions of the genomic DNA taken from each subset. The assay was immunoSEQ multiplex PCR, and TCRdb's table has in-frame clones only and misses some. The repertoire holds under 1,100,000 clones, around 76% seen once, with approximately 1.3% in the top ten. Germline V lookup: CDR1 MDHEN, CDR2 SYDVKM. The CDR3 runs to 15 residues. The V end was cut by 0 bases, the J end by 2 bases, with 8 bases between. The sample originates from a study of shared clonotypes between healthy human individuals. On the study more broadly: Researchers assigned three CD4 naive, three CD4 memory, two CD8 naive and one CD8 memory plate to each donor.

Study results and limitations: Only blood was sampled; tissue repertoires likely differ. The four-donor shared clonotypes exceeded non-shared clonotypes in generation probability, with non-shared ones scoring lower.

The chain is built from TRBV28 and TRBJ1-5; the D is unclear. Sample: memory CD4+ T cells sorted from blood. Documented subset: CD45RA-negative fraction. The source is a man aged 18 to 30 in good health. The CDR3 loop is CASSLWGGGNQPQHF. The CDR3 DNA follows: TGTGCCAGCAGTTTATGGGGTGGTGGCAATCAGCCCCAGCATTTT. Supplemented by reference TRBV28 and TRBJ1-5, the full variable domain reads DVKVTQSSRYLVKRTGEKVFLECVQDMDHENMFWYRQDPGLGLRLIYFSYDVKMKEKGDIPEGYSVSREKKERFSLILESASTNQTSMYLCASSLWGGGNQPQHFGDGTRLSIL.